This TCR beta chain was retrieved from a study of blood T cell repertoires in COVID-19. Overall study: Sample material is recorded as cDNA or gDNA derived from T cells, B-cell-depleted T cells, or PBMCs.

Profiled with immunoSEQ multiplex PCR; TCRdb holds only in-frame clones, not every one. The data show 150,000 to 200,000 clones, approximately 73% seen once. CDR1 and CDR2 (germline): SGHVS, FQNEAQ. This CDR3 is 16 amino acids long. V was pared by 5 bases and J by 7 bases, with 20 bases between. Participants were aged roughly 18 to 89 years from more than 20 US areas. Assignment of participants to cohorts was predicated upon participant-reported clinical history. The TCR was taken from a woman between 45 and 65 years old with acute COVID-19. The chain carries TRBV7-8 and TRBJ1-4; possibly TRBD1 for D (5 bases). The sequenced material came from PBMCs or T cells enriched from blood (not recorded which). The CDR3 DNA follows: TGTGCCAGCAGCCAGCGGGGCGGGGCCGGGGGTGAAAAACTGTTTTTT. This gives the protein CASSQRGGAGGEKLFF.